Below, one TCR beta chain is given with its context. The antigen is undetermined. Researchers ran the PCR with 60 Vbeta and 13 Jbeta primers. Generated by immunoSEQ multiplex PCR, the TCRdb table keeps only in-frame clones and is missing some. The data show tens of thousands of clones, around two thirds seen once. Trimming removed 10 bases at V and 0 bases at J, with 9 bases between. The CDR3 extends over 13 amino acids. Germline assignment: CDR1 ENHRY and CDR2 SYGVKD. The source of the sample is a study of cytomegalovirus exposure and HLA in healthy donors. Findings of the study overall: Fewer N-insertions (relative to the roughly 700-donor mean) were reportedly seen in an Asian-associated ancestry cluster in a later analysis.

The chain employs TRBV10-3 and TRBJ2-2, with a weak D call TRBD1 (5 bases). Sequencing was carried out using PBMCs. This TCR came from a woman aged 45-59 years in good health and CMV-seropositive. CDR3 bases: TGTGCCACTAGACAGCCGAACACCGGGGAGCTGTTTTTT. The encoded protein is CATRQPNTGELFF.